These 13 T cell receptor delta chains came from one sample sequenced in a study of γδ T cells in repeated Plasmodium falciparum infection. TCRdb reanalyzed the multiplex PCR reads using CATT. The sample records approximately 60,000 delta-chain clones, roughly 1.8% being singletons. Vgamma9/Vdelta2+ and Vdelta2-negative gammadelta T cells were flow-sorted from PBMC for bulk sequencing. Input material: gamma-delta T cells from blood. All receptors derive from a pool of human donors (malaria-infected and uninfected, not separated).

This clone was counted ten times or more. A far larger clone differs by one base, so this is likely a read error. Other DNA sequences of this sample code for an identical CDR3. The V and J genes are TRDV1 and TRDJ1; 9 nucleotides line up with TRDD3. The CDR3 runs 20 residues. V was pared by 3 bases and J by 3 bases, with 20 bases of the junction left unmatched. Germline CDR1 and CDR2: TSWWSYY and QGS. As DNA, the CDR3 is TGTGCTCTTGGGGAGGGTAGATTTCGGCTGGGGGATCACATCCCCGATAAACTCATCTTT. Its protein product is CALGEGRFRLGDHIPDKLIF.

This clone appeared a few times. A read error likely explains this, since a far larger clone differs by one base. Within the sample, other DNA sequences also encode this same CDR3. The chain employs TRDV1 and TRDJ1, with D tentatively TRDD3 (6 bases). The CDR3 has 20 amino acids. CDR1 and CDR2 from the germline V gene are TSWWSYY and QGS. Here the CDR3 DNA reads TGTGCCCTTGGGACCATCTTTGCCGGGGGAGGTTACTGGTACACCGATAAACTCATCTTT. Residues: CALGTIFAGGGYWYTDKLIF.

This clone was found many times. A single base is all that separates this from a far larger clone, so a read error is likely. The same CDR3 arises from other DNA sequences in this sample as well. CDR3 sequence reads: CALGERTDKLIF. Here the CDR3 DNA reads TGTGCTCTTGGGGAACGAACCGATAAGCTCATCTTT. V gene TRDV1 combines with J gene TRDJ1, with D hard to call. Germline CDR1 and CDR2: TSWWSYY and QGS. CDR3 length: 12 residues.

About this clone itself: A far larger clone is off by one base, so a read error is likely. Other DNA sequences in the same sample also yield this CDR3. The CDR3 sequence: CALGEPMGHPTGGRLYTDKLIF. In DNA form, the CDR3 reads TGTGCTCTTGGGGAACCTATGGGCCATCCTACTGGGGGACGCCTGTACACCGATAAACTCATCTTT. V is TRDV1 and J is TRDJ1, with TRDD3 matching 9 bases. TCRdb supplies no J gene; here it was assigned by aligning the nucleotide sequence to germline. Looked up from germline, CDR1 is TSWWSYY and CDR2 is QGS. This CDR3 comprises 22 residues. Trimming cost V 1 base and J 0 bases; bases outside gene matches: 21.

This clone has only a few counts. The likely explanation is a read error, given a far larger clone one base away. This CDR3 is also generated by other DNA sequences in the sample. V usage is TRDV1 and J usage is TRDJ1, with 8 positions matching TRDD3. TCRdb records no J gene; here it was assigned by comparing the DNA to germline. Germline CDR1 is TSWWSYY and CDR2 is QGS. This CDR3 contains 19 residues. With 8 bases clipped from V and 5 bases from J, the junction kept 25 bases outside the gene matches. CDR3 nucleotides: TGTGCTCTTAAATTCTACCGAACAGTACTGGGGGCCCGCACGGATAAACTCATCTTT. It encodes CALKFYRTVLGARTDKLIF.

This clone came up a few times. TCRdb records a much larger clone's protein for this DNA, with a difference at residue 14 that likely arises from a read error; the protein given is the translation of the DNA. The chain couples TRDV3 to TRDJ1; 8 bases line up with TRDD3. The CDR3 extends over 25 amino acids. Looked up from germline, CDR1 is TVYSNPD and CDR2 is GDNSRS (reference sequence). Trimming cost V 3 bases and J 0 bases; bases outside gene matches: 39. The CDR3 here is CAFPLSFHVLHSVPGDKEHTDKLIF. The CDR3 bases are TGTGCCTTCCCACTAAGCTTCCACGTTCTACATTCGGTACCGGGGGATAAGGAGCACACCGATAAACTCATCTTT. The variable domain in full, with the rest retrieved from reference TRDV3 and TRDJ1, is CDKVTQSSPDQTVASGSEVVLLCTYDTVYSNPDLFWYRIRPDYSFQFVFYGDNSRSEGADFTQGRFSVKHILTQKAFHLVISPVRTEDSATYYCAFPLSFHVLHSVPGDKEHTDKLIFGKGTRVTVEP.

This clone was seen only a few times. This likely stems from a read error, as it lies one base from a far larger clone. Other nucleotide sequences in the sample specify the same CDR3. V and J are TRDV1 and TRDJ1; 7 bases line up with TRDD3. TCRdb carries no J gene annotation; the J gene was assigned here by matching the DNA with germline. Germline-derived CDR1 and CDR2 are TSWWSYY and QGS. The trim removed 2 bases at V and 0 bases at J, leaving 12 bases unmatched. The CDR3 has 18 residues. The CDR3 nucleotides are TGTGCTCTTGGGGAATTAGATGGGATACTTCCGTACACCGATAAACTCATCTTT. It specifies CALGELDGILPYTDKLIF.

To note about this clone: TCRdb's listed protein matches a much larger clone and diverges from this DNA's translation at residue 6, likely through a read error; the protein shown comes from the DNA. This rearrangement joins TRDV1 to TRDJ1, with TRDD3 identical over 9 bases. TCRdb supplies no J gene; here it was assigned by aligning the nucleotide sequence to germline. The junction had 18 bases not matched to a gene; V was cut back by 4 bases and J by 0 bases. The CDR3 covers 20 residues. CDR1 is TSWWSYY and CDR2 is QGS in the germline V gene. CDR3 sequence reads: CALGVSHSRWGIGYTDKLIF. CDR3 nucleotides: TGTGCTCTTGGGGTTTCTCATTCGAGGTGGGGGATAGGGTACACCGATAAACTCATCTTT.

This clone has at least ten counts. For the CDR3, the DNA is TGTGCTCTTGGGTACCCCTTCCAAGGGGGATACTTGTACACCGATAAACTCATCTTT. The encoded protein is CALGYPFQGGYLYTDKLIF. The genes are TRDV1 and TRDJ1; 9 bases are a match to TRDD3. Losses at the gene ends were 5 bases for V and 0 bases for J; bases not matched to a gene: 16. Germline CDR1 TSWWSYY, CDR2 QGS. This CDR3 region has 19 residues.

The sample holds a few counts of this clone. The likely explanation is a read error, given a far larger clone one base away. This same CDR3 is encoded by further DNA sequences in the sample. This CDR3 reads CALGELSPTTGGYEDKLIF. Written as DNA, the CDR3 is TGTGCTCTTGGGGAGCTTTCCCCCACCACTGGGGGATACGAGGATAAACTCATCTTT. The chain recombines TRDV1 with TRDJ1, with 13 positions matching TRDD3. Germline V CDR1 and CDR2: TSWWSYY, QGS. This CDR3 contains 19 residues. Germline trimming cut 3 bases from V and 5 bases from J; bases unmatched to any gene: 15.

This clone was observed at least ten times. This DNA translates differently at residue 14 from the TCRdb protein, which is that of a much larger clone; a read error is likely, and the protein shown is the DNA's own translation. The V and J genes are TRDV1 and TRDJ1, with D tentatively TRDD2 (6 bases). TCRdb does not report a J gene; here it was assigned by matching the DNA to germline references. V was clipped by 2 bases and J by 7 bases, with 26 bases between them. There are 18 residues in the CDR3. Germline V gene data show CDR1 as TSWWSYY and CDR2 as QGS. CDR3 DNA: TGTGCTCTTGGGGAAGCTTTCTTCCTCGACGGGAGAGGGTGTAAACTCATCTTT. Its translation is CALGEAFFLDGRGCKLIF.

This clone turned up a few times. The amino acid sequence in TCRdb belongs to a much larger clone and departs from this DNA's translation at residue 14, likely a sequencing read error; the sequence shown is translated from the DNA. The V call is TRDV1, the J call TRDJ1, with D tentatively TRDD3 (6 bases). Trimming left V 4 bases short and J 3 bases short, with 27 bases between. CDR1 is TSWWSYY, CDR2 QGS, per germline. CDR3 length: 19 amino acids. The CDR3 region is CALGAPPFGGGFYADKLIF. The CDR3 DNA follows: TGTGCTCTTGGGGCCCCCCCATTTGGGGGTGGATTCTACGCCGATAAACTCATCTTT.

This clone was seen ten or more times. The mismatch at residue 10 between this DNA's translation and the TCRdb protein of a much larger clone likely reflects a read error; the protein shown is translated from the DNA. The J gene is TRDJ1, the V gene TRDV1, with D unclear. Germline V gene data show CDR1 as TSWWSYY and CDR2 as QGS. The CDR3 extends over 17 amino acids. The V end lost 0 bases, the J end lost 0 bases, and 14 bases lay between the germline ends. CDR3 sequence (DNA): TGTGCTCTTGGGGAACTAGAGTCACGGGGCTACACCGATAAACTCATCTTT. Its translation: CALGELESRGYTDKLIF.